These T cell receptor beta chains were read from a single sample in a study of beta chain features in type 1 diabetes. Sequencing was performed with immunoSEQ multiplex PCR; in TCRdb, only in-frame clones are kept and a portion is missing. The sample records around 360,000 clones, roughly 12% being singletons. Sequencing was performed on naive CD4+ T cells from blood. Receptor source: a woman younger than 30 with type 1 diabetes. Each CDR3 is given with its conserved first and last residue. The D gene is left open where the match is weak. The size field is filled for only some rows; it gives once, few, many or a size class.

.	TRBD2	TRBV15	TRBJ2-5	CATSRGLAGVQETQYF	TGTGCCACCAGCAGAGGACTAGCGGGGGTACAAGAGACCCAGTACTTC
few	.	TRBV4-3	TRBJ1-6	CASSQEKEFGNSDSPLHF	TGCGCCAGCAGCCAAGAAAAAGAATTCGGGAATTCGGATTCACCCCTCCACTTT
.	.	TRBV16	TRBJ1-2	CASSQSWSGYTF	TGTGCCAGCAGCCAAAGCTGGTCCGGCTACACCTTC
once	.	TRBV19	TRBJ1-1	CASSILATEAFF	TGTGCCAGTAGTATTCTGGCCACTGAAGCTTTCTTT
.	TRBD1	TRBV6-5	TRBJ2-7	CASSLHTGTGSYEQYF	TGTGCCAGCAGTTTACATACCGGGACAGGCTCCTACGAGCAGTACTTC
.	.	TRBV28	TRBJ2-1	CASSWGERVYNEQFF	TGTGCCAGCAGTTGGGGGGAGAGGGTCTACAATGAGCAGTTCTTC
.	.	TRBV6-5	TRBJ2-2	CASSYGGGGTGELFF	TGTGCCAGCAGTTACGGGGGGGGCGGAACCGGGGAGCTGTTTTTT
few	TRBD2	TRBV9	TRBJ2-1	CASSVGTSGRALQNEQFF	TGTGCCAGCAGCGTCGGGACTAGCGGGAGGGCCCTCCAAAATGAGCAGTTCTTC
.	TRBD1	TRBV30	TRBJ1-4	CAWSDFRGLREKLFF	TGTGCCTGGAGTGACTTCAGGGGGCTTCGGGAAAAACTGTTTTTT
few	TRBD2	TRBV7-2	TRBJ2-7	CASSLGLAETYEQYF	TGTGCCAGCAGCTTGGGACTAGCAGAGACCTACGAGCAGTACTTC
.	TRBD1	TRBV19	TRBJ1-5	CASSISGGAGQPQHF	TGTGCCAGTAGTATCTCAGGGGGCGCGGGACAGCCCCAGCATTTT
few	.	TRBV9	TRBJ1-5	CASSSQWSNQPQHF	TGTGCCAGCAGCTCCCAGTGGAGCAATCAGCCCCAGCATTTT
.	TRBD2	TRBV9	TRBJ2-3	CASSTWTSGGSDTQYF	TGTGCCAGCAGCACCTGGACTAGCGGGGGGTCAGATACGCAGTATTTT
.	.	TRBV29-1	TRBJ2-1	CSVPPGLTSGNEQFF	TGCAGCGTTCCCCCAGGGCTGACTAGTGGCAATGAGCAGTTCTTC
.	.	TRBV28	TRBJ2-4	CASSLLAKNIQYF	TGTGCCAGCAGTTTACTAGCCAAAAACATTCAGTACTTC
.	.	TRBV29-1	TRBJ1-1	CSVMQGMNTEAFF	TGCAGCGTTATGCAGGGCATGAACACTGAAGCTTTCTTT
few	TRBD2	TRBV7-6	TRBJ2-7	CASSLLAGGPGEQYF	TGTGCCAGCAGCTTATTGGCGGGGGGGCCTGGCGAGCAGTACTTC